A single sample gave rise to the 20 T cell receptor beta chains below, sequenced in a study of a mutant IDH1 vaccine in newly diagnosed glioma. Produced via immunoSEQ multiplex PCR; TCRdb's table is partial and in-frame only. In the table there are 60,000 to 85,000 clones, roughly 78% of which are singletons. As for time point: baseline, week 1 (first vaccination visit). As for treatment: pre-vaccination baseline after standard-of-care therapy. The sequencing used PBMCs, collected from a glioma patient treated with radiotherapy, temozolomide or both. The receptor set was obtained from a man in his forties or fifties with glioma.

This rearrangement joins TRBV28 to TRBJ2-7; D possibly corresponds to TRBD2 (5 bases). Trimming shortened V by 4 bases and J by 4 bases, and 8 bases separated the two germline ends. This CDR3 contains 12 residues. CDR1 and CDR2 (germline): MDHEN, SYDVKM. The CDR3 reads CASSYGNYEQYF. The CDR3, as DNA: TGTGCCAGCAGTTACGGGAATTACGAGCAGTACTTC.

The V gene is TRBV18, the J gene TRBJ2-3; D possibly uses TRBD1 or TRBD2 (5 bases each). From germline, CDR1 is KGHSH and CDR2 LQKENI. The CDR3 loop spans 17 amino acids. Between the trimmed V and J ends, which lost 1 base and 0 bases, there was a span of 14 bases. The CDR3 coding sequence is TGTGCCAGCTCACCACTGAGGGGTGGGCTCAGCACAGATACGCAGTATTTT. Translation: CASSPLRGGLSTDTQYF.

The CDR3, as DNA: TGCGCCAGCAGCTTGGGGGATTACAGGGTTTCACCCCTCCACTTT. Protein sequence: CASSLGDYRVSPLHF. This chain joins TRBV5-1 and TRBJ1-6, with D possibly TRBD1 on 6 matching bases. The germline gives CDR1 SGHRS, CDR2 YFSETQ. This CDR3 has 15 residues. V shed 0 bases and J shed 9 bases, with 13 bases lying between them. Looking up the rest from reference TRBV5-1 and TRBJ1-6 gives the full variable domain: KAGVTQTPRYLIKTRGQQVTLSCSPISGHRSVSWYQQTPGQGLQFLFEYFSETQRNKGNFPGRFSGRQFSNSRSEMNVSTLELGDSALYLCASSLGDYRVSPLHFGNGTRLTVT.

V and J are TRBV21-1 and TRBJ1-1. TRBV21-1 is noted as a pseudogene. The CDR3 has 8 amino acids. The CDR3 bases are TGTGCCAGCACTGAAGCTTTCTTT. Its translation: CASTEAFF.

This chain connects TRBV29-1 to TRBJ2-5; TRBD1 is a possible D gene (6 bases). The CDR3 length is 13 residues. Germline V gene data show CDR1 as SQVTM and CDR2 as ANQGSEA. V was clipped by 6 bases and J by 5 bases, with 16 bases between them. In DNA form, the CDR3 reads TGCAGCGTCCAGGGGCCGATCACGGAGACCCAGTACTTC. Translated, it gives CSVQGPITETQYF.

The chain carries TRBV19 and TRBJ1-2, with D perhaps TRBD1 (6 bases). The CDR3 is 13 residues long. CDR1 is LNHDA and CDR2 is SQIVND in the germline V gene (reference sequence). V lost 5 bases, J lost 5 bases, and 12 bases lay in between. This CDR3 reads CASSGGLRYGYTF. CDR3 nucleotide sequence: TGTGCCAGTAGTGGGGGGCTGCGGTATGGCTACACCTTC.

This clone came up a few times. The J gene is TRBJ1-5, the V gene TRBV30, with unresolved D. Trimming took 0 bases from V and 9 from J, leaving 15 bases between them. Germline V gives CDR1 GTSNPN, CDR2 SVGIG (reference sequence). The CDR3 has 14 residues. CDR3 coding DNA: TGTGCCTGGAGTGTAACAGACCCGCGTTCGCCCCAGCATTTT. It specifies CAWSVTDPRSPQHF.

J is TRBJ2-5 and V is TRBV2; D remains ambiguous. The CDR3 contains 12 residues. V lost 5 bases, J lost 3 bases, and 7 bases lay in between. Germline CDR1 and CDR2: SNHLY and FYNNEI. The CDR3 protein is CASSLGKETQYF. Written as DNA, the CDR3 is TGTGCCAGCAGTCTGGGGAAAGAGACCCAGTACTTC.

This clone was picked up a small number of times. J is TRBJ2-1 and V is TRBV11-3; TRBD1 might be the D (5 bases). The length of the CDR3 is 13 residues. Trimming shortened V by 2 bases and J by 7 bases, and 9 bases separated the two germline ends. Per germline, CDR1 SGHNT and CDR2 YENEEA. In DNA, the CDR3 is TGTGCCAGCAGCTTAATAGGGGTTAATGAGCAGTTCTTC. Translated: CASSLIGVNEQFF.

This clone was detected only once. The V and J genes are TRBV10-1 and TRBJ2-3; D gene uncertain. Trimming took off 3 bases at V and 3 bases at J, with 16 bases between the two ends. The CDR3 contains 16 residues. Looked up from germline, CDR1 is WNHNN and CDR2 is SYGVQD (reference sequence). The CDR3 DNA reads TGCGCCAGCAGTGACCTACAGAAAACGGCTACAGATACGCAGTATTTT. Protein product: CASSDLQKTATDTQYF.

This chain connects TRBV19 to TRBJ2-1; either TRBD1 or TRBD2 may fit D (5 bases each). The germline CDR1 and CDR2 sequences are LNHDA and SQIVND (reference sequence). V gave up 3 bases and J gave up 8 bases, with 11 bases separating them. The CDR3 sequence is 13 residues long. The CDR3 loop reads CASSIRRDHEQFF. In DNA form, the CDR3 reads TGTGCCAGTAGTATTCGCAGGGACCATGAGCAGTTCTTC.

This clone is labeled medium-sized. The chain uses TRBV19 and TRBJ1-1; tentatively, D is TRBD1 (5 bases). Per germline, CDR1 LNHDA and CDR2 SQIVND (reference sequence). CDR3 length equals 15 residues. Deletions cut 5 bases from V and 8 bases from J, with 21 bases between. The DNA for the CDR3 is TGTGCCAGTAGTCCCCGGGGGTACATCCCACTAGAAGCTTTCTTT. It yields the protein CASSPRGYIPLEAFF.

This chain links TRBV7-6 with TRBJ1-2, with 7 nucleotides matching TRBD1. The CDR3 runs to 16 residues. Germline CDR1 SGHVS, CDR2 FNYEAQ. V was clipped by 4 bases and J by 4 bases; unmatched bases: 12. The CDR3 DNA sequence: TGTGCCAGCAGCTCCTCTCTCGACAGGGAAGCCTATGGCTACACCTTC. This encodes CASSSSLDREAYGYTF.

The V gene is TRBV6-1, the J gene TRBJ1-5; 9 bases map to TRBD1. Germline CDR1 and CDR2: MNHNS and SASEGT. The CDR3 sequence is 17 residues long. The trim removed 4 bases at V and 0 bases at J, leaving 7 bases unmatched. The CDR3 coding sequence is TGTGCCAGCAGTGTGTCCGGGACAGGGTATAGCAATCAGCCCCAGCATTTT. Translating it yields CASSVSGTGYSNQPQHF.

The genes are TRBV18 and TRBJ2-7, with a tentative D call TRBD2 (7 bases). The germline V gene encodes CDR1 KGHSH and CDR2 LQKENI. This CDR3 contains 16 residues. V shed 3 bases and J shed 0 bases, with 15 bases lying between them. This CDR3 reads CASSPGGQVVSYEQYF. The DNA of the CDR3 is TGTGCCAGCTCACCGGGGGGGCAGGTGGTCTCCTACGAGCAGTACTTC.

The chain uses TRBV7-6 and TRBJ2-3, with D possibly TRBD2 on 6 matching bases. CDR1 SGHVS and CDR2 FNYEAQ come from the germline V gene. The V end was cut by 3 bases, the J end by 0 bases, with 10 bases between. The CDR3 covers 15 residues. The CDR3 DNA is TGTGCCAGCAGCTTTGGCCTAGCGAGCACAGATACGCAGTATTTT. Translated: CASSFGLASTDTQYF.

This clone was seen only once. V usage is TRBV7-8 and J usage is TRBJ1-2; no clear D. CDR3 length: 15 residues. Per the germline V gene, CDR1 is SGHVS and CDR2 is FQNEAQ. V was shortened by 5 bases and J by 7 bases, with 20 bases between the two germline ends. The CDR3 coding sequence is TGTGCCAGCAGCAACCCCGTCCAGCTTTACTCTGGCTACACCTTC. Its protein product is CASSNPVQLYSGYTF.

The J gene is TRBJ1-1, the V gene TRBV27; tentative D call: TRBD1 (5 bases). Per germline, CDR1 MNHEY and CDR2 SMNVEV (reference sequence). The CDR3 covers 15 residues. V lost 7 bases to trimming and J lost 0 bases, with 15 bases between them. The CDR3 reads CASIPGGSLNTEAFF. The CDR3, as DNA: TGTGCCAGCATCCCTGGGGGTTCTCTGAACACTGAAGCTTTCTTT.

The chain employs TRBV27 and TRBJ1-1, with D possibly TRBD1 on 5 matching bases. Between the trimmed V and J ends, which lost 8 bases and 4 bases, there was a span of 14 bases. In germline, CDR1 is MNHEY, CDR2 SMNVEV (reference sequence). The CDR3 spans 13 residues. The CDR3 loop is CASADGGPTEAFF. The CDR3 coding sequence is TGTGCCAGCGCCGACGGGGGTCCCACTGAAGCTTTCTTT.

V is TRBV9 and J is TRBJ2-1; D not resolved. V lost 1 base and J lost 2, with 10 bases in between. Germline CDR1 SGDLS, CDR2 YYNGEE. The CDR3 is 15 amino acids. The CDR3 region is CASSVSGMAYNEQFF. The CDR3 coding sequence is TGTGCCAGCAGCGTATCTGGGATGGCCTACAATGAGCAGTTCTTC.